One and the same sample provided the 11 T cell receptor beta chains below, sequenced in a study of identical twins. MiXCR, run by TCRdb on the 5' RACE reads, gives a single entry per CDR3 protein. Among approximately 700,000 distinct CDR3 sequences listed, 5.5% to 7.5% were seen once. Sequencing input: naive T cells sorted from blood. The receptors originated from a man aged 18 to 29 in good health.

V is TRBV18 and J is TRBJ1-1; D might be TRBD1 (5 bases). V was pared by 0 bases and J by 10 bases, with 15 bases between. CDR3 size: 14 residues. CDR1 KGHSH and CDR2 LQKENI come from the germline V gene. The CDR3 loop is CASSPPIVQGRAFF. CDR3 bases: TGTGCCAGCTCACCACCAATTGTTCAGGGCCGAGCTTTCTTT.

This clonotype was detected ten times or more. The gene calls are TRBV9 and TRBJ2-1, with a tentative D call TRBD2 (6 bases). The germline V and J ends were trimmed by 3 bases and 5 bases, with 9 bases remaining between them. The length of the CDR3 is 13 residues. The V gene's germline CDR1 is SGDLS and CDR2 YYNGEE. CDR3 DNA sequence: TGTGCCAGCAGCGGGGAGGTAGACAATGAGCAGTTCTTC. Translating it yields CASSGEVDNEQFF. The variable domain in full, with the rest retrieved from reference TRBV9 and TRBJ2-1, is DSGVTQTPKHLITATGQRVTLRCSPRSGDLSVYWYQQSLDQGLQFLIQYYNGEERAKGNILERFSAQQFPDLHSELNLSSLELGDSALYFCASSGEVDNEQFFGPGTRLTVL.

This chain joins TRBV6-5 and TRBJ1-1; D gene uncertain. Trimming stripped 2 bases from V and 0 bases from J, with 13 bases between. This CDR3 contains 16 residues. The germline V gene has CDR1 MNHEY and CDR2 SVGAGI. As DNA, the CDR3 is TGTGCCAGCAGTTACCCCTTAACCTATCTGAACACTGAAGCTTTCTTT. Its protein is CASSYPLTYLNTEAFF.

In its sample, this clonotype was seen a few times. The V and J genes are TRBV12-3 or TRBV12-4 and TRBJ1-2; D is undetermined. The CDR3 consists of 12 residues. The V and J ends lost 2 bases and 8 bases respectively, with 9 bases between them. The CDR3 nucleotides read TGTGCCAGCAGTTTATTCAGAGGCGGCTACACCTTC. Its translation is CASSLFRGGYTF.

This clonotype has ten or more counts. The J gene is TRBJ1-2, the V gene TRBV5-6; the D gene is possibly TRBD1 (6 bases). V was trimmed by 3 bases and J by 0 bases, leaving 12 bases between them. CDR1 is SGHDT and CDR2 is YYEEEE in the germline V gene. The CDR3 loop spans 15 amino acids. CDR3 bases: TGTGCCAGCAGCTCGACCGGACAGTCTAACTATGGCTACACCTTC. Translated, it gives CASSSTGQSNYGYTF. Combining the CDR3 with reference TRBV5-6 and TRBJ1-2 gives the whole variable domain DAGVTQSPTHLIKTRGQQVTLRCSPKSGHDTVSWYQQALGQGPQFIFQYYEEEERQRGNFPDRFSGHQFPNYSSELNVNALLLGDSALYLCASSSTGQSNYGYTFGSGTRLTVV.

This chain links TRBV20-1 with TRBJ2-3; TRBD1 matches at 11 bases. The CDR3 has 14 amino acids. Trimming removed 3 bases from V and 2 bases from J; junction bases left unmatched: 1. Germline assignment: CDR1 DFQATT and CDR2 SNEGSKA (reference sequence). The CDR3 nucleotides are TGCAGTGCTAGTGGACAGGGGGCCACAGATACGCAGTATTTT. Its translation is CSASGQGATDTQYF.

CDR3 residues: CASSLARGGSNYEQYF. CDR3 DNA sequence: TGTGCCAGCAGCTTAGCGAGGGGTGGATCCAACTACGAGCAGTACTTC. The J gene is TRBJ2-7, the V gene TRBV7-9; the D gene could be TRBD1 or TRBD2 (5 bases each). Germline values: CDR1 SEHNR, CDR2 FQNEAQ (reference sequence). The CDR3 covers 16 residues. The V and J ends lost 0 bases and 3 bases respectively, with 15 bases between them. Full variable domain (missing parts from reference TRBV7-9 and TRBJ2-7): DTGVSQNPRHKITKRGQNVTFRCDPISEHNRLYWYRQTLGQGPEFLTYFQNEAQLEKSRLLSDRFSAERPKGSFSTLEIQRTEQGDSAMYLCASSLARGGSNYEQYFGPGTRLTVT.

This clonotype was recorded at least ten times. The chain couples TRBV20-1 to TRBJ2-1; 11 nucleotides align to TRBD2. This CDR3 contains 14 residues. The germline V gene has CDR1 DFQATT and CDR2 SNEGSKA (reference sequence). Trimming took 3 bases from V and 6 from J; bases not matched to a gene: 4. The CDR3 protein is CSARGLAEFNEQFF. CDR3 sequence (DNA): TGCAGTGCTAGGGGACTAGCGGAATTCAATGAGCAGTTCTTC.

This clonotype was observed many times. The junction differs from germline at one of its ends, possibly a read error. V is TRBV7-9 and J is TRBJ2-7; D not resolved. CDR3 length: 13 residues. From germline, CDR1 is SEHNR and CDR2 FQNEAQ (reference sequence). The CDR3 nucleotides read TGTGCCAGCAGTTTTGACCGCTCCAACGAGCAGTACTTC. Translating it yields CASSFDRSNEQYF.

This clonotype was observed a few times. This rearrangement joins TRBV4-1 to TRBJ1-2; the D gene is possibly TRBD1 (6 bases). From germline, CDR1 is MGHRA and CDR2 YSYEKL. The CDR3 contains 14 residues. Trimming took 1 base from V and 3 from J, leaving 9 bases between them. The CDR3 bases are TGCGCCAGCAGCCAAGCACAGGGATACTATGGCTACACCTTC. Amino acids: CASSQAQGYYGYTF.

This clonotype has at least ten counts. This chain connects TRBV10-3 to TRBJ2-2; the D gene could be TRBD1 or TRBD2 (7 bases each). Germline CDR1 reads ENHRY; CDR2 reads SYGVKD. This CDR3 has 17 residues. V lost 4 bases and J 5 bases, leaving 20 bases between the germline ends. CDR3 nucleotides: TGTGCCATCAGTGCGAAGACAGGGCGGGGGATTACCGGGGAGCTGTTTTTT. It specifies CAISAKTGRGITGELFF.